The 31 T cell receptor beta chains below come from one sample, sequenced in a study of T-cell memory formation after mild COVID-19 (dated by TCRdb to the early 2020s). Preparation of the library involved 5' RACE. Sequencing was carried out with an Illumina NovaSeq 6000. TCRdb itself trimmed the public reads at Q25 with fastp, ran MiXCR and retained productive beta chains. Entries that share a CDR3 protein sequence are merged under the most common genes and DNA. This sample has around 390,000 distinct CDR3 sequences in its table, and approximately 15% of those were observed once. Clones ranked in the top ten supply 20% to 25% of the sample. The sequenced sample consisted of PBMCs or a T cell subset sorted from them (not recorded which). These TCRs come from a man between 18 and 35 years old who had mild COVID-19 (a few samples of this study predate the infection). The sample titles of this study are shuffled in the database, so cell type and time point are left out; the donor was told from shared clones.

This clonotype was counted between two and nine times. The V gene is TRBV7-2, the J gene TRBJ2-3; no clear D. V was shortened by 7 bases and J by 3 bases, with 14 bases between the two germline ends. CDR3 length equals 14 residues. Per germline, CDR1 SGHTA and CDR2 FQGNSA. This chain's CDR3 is CASMKQVETDTQYF. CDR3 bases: TGTGCCAGCATGAAGCAAGTCGAGACAGATACGCAGTATTTT.

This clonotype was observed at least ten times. For the CDR3, the DNA is TGTGCCAGCAGCTATGACAGGGGGAACATTCAGTACTTC. Amino acids: CASSYDRGNIQYF. This rearrangement joins TRBV7-2 to TRBJ2-4; TRBD1 matches at 9 bases. The J segment lost 7 bases and the V segment lost 4 bases, leaving 2 bases of the junction unmatched. This CDR3 contains 13 residues. Germline CDR1 reads SGHTA; CDR2 reads FQGNSA.

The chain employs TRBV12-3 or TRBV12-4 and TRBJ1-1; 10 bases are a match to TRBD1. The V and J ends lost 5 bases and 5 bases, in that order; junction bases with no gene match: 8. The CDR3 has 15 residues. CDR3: CASSPWTGGRTEAFF. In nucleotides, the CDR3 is TGTGCCAGCAGTCCCTGGACAGGGGGGAGGACTGAAGCTTTCTTT.

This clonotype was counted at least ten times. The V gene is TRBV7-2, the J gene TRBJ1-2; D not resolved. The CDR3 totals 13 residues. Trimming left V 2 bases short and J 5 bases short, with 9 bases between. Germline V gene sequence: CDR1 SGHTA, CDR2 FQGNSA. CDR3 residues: CASSLWAAYGYTF. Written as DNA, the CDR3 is TGTGCCAGCAGCTTATGGGCAGCGTATGGCTACACCTTC.

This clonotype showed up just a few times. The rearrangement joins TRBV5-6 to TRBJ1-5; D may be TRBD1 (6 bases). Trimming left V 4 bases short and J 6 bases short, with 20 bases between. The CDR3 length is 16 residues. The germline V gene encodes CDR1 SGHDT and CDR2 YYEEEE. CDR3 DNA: TGTGCCAGCAGCCTTGGAAATCGCGCAGGGGTTCAGCCCCAGCATTTT. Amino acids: CASSLGNRAGVQPQHF.

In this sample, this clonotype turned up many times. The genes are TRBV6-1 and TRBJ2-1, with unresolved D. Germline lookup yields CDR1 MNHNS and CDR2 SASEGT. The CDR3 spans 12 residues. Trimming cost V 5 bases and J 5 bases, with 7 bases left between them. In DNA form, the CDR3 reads TGTGCCAGCAGTCCGAGGAACAATGAGCAGTTCTTC. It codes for CASSPRNNEQFF.

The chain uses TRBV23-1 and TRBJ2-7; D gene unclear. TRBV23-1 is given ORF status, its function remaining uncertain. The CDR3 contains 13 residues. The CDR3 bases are TGCGCATTTCTCATTGGGCAGAACTACGAGCAGTACGTC. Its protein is CAFLIGQNYEQYV.

The CDR3 loop reads CASSLVPGGASGDYGYTF. The CDR3 DNA reads TGTGCCAGCAGCTTAGTCCCCGGGGGGGCCTCGGGAGACTATGGCTACACCTTC. This rearrangement joins TRBV7-8 to TRBJ1-2, with D tentatively TRBD1 (6 bases). Germline V gene data show CDR1 as SGHVS and CDR2 as FQNEAQ. There are 18 residues in the CDR3. V was trimmed by 1 base and J by 3 bases, leaving 21 bases between them. The full variable domain, completed using reference TRBV7-8 and TRBJ1-2, is GAGVSQSPRYKVAKRGQDVALRCDPISGHVSLFWYQQALGQGPEFLTYFQNEAQLDKSGLPSDRFFAERPEGSVSTLKIQRTQQEDSAVYLCASSLVPGGASGDYGYTFGSGTRLTVV.

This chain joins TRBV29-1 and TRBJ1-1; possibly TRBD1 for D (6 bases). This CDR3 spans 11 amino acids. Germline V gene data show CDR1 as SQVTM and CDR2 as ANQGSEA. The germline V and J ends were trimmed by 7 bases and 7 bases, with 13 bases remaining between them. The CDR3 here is CSAGYRDEAFF. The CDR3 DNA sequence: TGCAGCGCGGGGTACAGGGATGAAGCTTTCTTT.

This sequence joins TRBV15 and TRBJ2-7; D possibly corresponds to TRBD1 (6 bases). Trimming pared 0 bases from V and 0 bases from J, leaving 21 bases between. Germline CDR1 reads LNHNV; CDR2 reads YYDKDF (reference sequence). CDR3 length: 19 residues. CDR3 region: CATSRDKLFRTASSYEQYF. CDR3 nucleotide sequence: TGTGCCACCAGCAGAGATAAGTTGTTTCGGACAGCGAGCTCCTACGAGCAGTACTTC.

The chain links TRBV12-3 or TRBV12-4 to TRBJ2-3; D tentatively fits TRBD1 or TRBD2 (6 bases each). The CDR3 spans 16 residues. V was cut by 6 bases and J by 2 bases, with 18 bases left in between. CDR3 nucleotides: TGTGCCAGCAGCCCGTATGAGGGGGGCCCCACAGATACGCAGTATTTT. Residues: CASSPYEGGPTDTQYF.

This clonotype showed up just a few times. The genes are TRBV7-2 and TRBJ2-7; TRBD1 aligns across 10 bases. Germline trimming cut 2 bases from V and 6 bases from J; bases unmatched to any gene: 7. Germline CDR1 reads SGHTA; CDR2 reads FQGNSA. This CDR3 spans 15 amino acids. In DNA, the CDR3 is TGTGCCAGCAGCTTACTGGGACAGGGGCGTCTCGAGCAGTACTTC. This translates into CASSLLGQGRLEQYF.

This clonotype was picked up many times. CDR3 sequence reads: CASRNSGGSGELFF. In DNA form, the CDR3 reads TGTGCCAGCAGGAATAGCGGGGGGTCCGGGGAGCTGTTTTTT. This chain joins TRBV12-3 or TRBV12-4 and TRBJ2-2, with 10 bases fitting TRBD2. The V segment lost 6 bases and the J segment 6 bases; nucleotides outside the gene matches: 4. This CDR3 has 14 amino acids.

CDR3 nucleotide sequence: TGTGCCAGCAGCCCAAGGGGGGGGGGGCCCTACAATGAGCAGTTCTTC. Amino acid sequence: CASSPRGGGPYNEQFF. This rearrangement joins TRBV7-9 to TRBJ2-1; the D gene is possibly TRBD2 (7 bases). The germline gives CDR1 SEHNR, CDR2 FQNEAQ (reference sequence). The CDR3 loop spans 16 amino acids. The V and J ends lost 5 bases and 2 bases respectively, with 16 bases between them.

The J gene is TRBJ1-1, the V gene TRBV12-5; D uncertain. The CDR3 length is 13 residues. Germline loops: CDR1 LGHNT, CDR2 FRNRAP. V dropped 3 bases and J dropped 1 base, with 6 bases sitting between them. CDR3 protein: CASGLRTNTEAFF. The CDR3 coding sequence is TGTGCTAGTGGTTTACGGACGAACACTGAAGCTTTCTTT.

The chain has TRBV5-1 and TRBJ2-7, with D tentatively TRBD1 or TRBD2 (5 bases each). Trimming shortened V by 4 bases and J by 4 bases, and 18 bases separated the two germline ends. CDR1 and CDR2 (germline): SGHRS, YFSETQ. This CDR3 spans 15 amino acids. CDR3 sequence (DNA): TGCGCCAGCAGCGGGGGTAAAGGGGAGCTTTACGAGCAGTACTTC. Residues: CASSGGKGELYEQYF.

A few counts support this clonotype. This chain's CDR3 is CASGEAGFTPDTQYF. The CDR3 nucleotides read TGTGCCAGCGGAGAGGCGGGATTTACCCCAGATACGCAGTATTTT. The chain links TRBV12-3 or TRBV12-4 to TRBJ2-3, with D perhaps TRBD2 (6 bases). With 8 bases removed from V and 4 bases from J, the gap between germline ends came to 19 bases. This CDR3 has 15 amino acids.

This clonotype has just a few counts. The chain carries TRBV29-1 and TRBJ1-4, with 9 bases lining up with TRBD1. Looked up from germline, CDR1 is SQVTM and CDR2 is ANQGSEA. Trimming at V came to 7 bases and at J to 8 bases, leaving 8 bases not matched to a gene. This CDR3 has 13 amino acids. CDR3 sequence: CSADRGGSEKLFF. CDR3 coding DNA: TGCAGCGCGGACAGGGGCGGCAGCGAAAAACTGTTTTTT.

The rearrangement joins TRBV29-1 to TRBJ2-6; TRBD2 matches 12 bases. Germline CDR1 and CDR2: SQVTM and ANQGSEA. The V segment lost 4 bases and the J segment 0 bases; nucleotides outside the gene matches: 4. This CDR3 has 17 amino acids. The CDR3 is CSVGEGLAGSGANVLTF. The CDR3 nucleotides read TGCAGCGTTGGGGAGGGACTAGCGGGCTCTGGGGCCAACGTCCTGACTTTC.

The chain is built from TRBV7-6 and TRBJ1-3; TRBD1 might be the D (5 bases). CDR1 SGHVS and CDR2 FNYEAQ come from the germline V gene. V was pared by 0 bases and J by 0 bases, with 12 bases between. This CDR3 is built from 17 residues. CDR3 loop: CASSLAPGRNSGNTIYF. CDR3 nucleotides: TGTGCCAGCAGCTTAGCCCCAGGGAGGAACTCTGGAAACACCATATATTTT.

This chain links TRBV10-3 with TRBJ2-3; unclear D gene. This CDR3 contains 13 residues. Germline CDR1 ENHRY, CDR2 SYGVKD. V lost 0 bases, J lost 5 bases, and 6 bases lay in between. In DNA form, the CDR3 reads TGTGCCATCAGTGAGTCGCGACTAGATACGCAGTATTTT. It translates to CAISESRLDTQYF.

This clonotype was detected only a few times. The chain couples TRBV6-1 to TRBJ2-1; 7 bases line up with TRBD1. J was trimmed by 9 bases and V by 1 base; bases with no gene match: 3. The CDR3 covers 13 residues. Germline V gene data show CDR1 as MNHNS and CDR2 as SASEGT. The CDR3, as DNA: TGTGCCAGCAGTGAAGTGGCAGGGGGTGAGCAGTTCTTC. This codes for CASSEVAGGEQFF.

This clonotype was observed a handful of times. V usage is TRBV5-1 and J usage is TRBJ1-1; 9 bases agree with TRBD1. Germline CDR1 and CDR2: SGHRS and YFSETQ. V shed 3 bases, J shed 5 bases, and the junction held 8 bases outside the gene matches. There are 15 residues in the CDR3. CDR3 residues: CASSSFRDRVTEAFF. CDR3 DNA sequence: TGCGCCAGCAGCTCATTCCGGGACAGGGTTACTGAAGCTTTCTTT.

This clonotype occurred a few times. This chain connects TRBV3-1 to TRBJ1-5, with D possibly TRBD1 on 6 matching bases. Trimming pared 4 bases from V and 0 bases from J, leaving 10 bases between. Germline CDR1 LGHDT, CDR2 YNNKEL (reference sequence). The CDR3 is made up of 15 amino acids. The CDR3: CASSRGGGSNQPQHF. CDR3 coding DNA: TGTGCCAGCAGCCGCGGAGGGGGTAGCAATCAGCCCCAGCATTTT.

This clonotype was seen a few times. The CDR3 nucleotides read TGTGCCAGCAGTGATGCCTACGAGCAGTACGTC. Translation: CASSDAYEQYV. The chain has TRBV6-2 or TRBV6-3 and TRBJ2-7; D remains unclear. Trimming cost V 5 bases and J 2 bases, with 4 bases left between them. Germline V gene lookup returns CDR1 MNHEY and CDR2 SVGEGT. The CDR3 consists of 11 residues.

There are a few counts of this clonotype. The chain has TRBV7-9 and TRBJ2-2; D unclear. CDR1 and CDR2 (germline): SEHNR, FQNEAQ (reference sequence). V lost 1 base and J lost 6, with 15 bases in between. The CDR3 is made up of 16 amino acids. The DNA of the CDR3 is TGTGCCAGCAGCTTAGGGTCTACGAGTCTGCCCGGGGAGCTGTTTTTT. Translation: CASSLGSTSLPGELFF.

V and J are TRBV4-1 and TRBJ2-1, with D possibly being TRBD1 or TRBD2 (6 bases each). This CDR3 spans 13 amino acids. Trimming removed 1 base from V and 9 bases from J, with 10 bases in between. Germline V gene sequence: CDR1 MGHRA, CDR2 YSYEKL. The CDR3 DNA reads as TGCGCCAGCAGCCAAGTTGGGGGGCTTGAGCAGTTCTTC. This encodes CASSQVGGLEQFF.

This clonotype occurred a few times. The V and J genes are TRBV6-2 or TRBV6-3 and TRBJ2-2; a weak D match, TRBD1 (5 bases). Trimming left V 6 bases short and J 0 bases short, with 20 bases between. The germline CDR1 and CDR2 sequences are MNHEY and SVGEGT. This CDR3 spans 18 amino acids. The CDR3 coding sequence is TGTGCCAGCAGCCCTCTGAGATTTCGACAGACGAACACCGGGGAGCTGTTTTTT. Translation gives CASSPLRFRQTNTGELFF.

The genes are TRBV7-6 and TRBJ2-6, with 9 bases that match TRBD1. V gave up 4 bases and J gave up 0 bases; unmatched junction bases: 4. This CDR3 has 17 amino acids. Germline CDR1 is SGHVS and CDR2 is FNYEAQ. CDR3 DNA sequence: TGTGCCAGCAGCTCCGGACAGGGGAACTCTGGGGCCAACGTCCTGACTTTC. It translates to CASSSGQGNSGANVLTF. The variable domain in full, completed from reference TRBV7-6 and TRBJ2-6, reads GAGVSQSPRYKVTKRGQDVALRCDPISGHVSLYWYRQALGQGPEFLTYFNYEAQQDKSGLPNDRFSAERPEGSISTLTIQRTEQRDSAMYRCASSSGQGNSGANVLTFGAGSRLTVL.

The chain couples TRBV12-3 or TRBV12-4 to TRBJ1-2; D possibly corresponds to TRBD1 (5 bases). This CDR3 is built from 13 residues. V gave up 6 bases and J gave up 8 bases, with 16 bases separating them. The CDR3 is CASRIEGFQGYTF. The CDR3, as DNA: TGTGCCAGCAGAATCGAGGGGTTCCAGGGCTACACCTTC.

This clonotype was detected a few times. CDR3 in amino acids: CASSPFPGTGYGYTF. DNA for the CDR3: TGTGCCAGCAGCCCATTCCCCGGGACAGGCTATGGCTACACCTTC. The chain combines TRBV7-9 with TRBJ1-2, with 8 bases aligning to TRBD1. Germline CDR1 is SEHNR and CDR2 is FQNEAQ (reference sequence). This CDR3 region has 15 residues. Unmatched junction bases numbered 9, after V lost 5 bases and J lost 4 bases. The full variable domain, rest sourced from reference TRBV7-9 and TRBJ1-2, is DTGVSQNPRHKITKRGQNVTFRCDPISEHNRLYWYRQTLGQGPEFLTYFQNEAQLEKSRLLSDRFSAERPKGSFSTLEIQRTEQGDSAMYLCASSPFPGTGYGYTFGSGTRLTVV.